This TCR beta chain was documented in a study of blood T cell repertoires in COVID-19. Overall study: Samples taken during acute and convalescent COVID-19 were collected in the United States, Italy and Spain. The analysed material was cDNA or gDNA that came from T cells, B-cell-depleted T cells, or PBMCs.

With 1 base clipped from V and 8 bases from J, the junction kept 4 bases outside the gene matches. CDR3 length: 13 residues. The germline V gene encodes CDR1 LGHNA and CDR2 YNFKEQ. TCRdb's copy holds only in-frame clones and misses some; the assay was immunoSEQ multiplex PCR. The data contain fewer than 300,000 clones, approximately 88% of them singletons. Sequencing input: peripheral blood. This receptor was obtained from a woman aged 25-40 years with acute or convalescent COVID-19. This chain uses TRBV4-2 with TRBJ1-1, with 7 bases that match TRBD1. Here the CDR3 reads CASSQGVQGEAFF. As DNA, the CDR3 is TGTGCCAGCAGCCAAGGGGTACAGGGGGAAGCTTTCTTT.